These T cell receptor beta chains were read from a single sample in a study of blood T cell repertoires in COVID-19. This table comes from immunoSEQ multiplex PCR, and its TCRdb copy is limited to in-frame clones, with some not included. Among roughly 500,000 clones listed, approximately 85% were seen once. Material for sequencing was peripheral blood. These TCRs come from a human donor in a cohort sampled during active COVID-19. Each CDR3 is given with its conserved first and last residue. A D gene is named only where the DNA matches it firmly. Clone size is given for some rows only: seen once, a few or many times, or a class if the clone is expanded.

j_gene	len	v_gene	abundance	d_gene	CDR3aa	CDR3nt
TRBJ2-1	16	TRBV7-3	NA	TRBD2	CASSPAPAVTGTSPFF	TGTGCCAGCAGCCCCGCACCGGCGGTCACCGGGACTAGCCCGTTCTTC
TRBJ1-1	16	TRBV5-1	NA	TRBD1	CASSLRVTGGDTEAFF	TGCGCCAGCAGCCTGAGGGTAACAGGGGGCGACACTGAAGCTTTCTTT
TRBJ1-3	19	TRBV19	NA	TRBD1	CASSMGQGATSNSGNTIYF	TGTGCCAGTAGTATGGGACAGGGAGCCACATCGAATTCTGGAAACACCATATATTTT
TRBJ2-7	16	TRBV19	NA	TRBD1	CASSKGTALISYEQYF	TGTGCCAGTAGTAAAGGGACAGCCTTAATATCGTACGAGCAGTACTTC
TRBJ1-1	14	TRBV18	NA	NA	CASSLQGKNTEAFF	TGTGCCAGCTCCCTTCAGGGTAAGAACACTGAAGCTTTCTTT
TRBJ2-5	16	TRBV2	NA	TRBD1	CASSEAWTGGPETQYF	TGTGCCAGCAGTGAAGCGTGGACAGGGGGCCCTGAGACCCAGTACTTC
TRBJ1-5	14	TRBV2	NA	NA	CASSGQRNNQPQHF	TGTGCCAGCAGTGGACAGCGAAACAATCAGCCCCAGCATTTT
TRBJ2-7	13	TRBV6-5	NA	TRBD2	CASSLAESYEQYF	TGTGCCAGCAGCCTAGCGGAGTCCTACGAGCAGTACTTC
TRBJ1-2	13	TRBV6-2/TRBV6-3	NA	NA	CASSYQANYGYTF	TGTGCCAGCAGTTACCAGGCAAACTATGGCTACACCTTC
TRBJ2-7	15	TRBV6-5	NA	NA	CASSYSLGSSYEQYF	TGTGCCAGCAGTTACTCCCTGGGGAGCTCCTACGAGCAGTACTTC
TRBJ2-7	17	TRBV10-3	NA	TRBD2	CAISESMAGGIPHEQYF	TGTGCCATCAGTGAGTCGATGGCGGGAGGGATCCCCCACGAGCAGTACTTC
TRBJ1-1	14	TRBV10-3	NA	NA	CAISEAWGGTEAFF	TGTGCCATCAGTGAGGCGTGGGGGGGTACTGAAGCTTTCTTT
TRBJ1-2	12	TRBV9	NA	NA	CASRAPDYGYTF	TGTGCCAGCAGGGCCCCCGACTATGGCTACACCTTC
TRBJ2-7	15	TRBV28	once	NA	CASSGMGGPRYEQYF	TGTGCCAGCAGCGGGATGGGAGGCCCACGCTACGAGCAGTACTTC
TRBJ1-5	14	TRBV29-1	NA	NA	CSVSTGTNNQPQHF	TGCAGCGTCTCGACAGGTACCAACAATCAGCCCCAGCATTTT
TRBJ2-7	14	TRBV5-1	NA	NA	CASSFQARMYEQYF	TGCGCCAGCAGTTTCCAGGCGAGAATGTACGAGCAGTACTTC
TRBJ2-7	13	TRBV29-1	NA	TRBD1	CSARGTAGYEQYF	TGCAGCGCTAGAGGGACAGCTGGCTACGAGCAGTACTTC
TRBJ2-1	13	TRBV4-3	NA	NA	CASSLELPDEQFF	TGCGCCAGCAGCCTCGAGCTTCCGGATGAGCAGTTCTTC
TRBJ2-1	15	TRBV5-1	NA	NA	CASRFSVLPYNEQFF	TGCGCCAGCAGGTTTAGTGTCCTCCCATACAATGAGCAGTTCTTC
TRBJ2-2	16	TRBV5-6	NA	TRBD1	CASSLGRDRDTGELFF	TGTGCCAGCAGCCTGGGCCGGGACAGGGACACCGGGGAGCTGTTTTTT
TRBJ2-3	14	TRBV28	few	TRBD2	CASRGTSPADTQYF	TGTGCCAGCAGGGGGACTAGCCCCGCAGATACGCAGTATTTT
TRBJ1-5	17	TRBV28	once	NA	CASSYALDSYLNQPQHF	TGTGCCAGCAGTTACGCTCTCGACAGCTATCTCAATCAGCCCCAGCATTTT
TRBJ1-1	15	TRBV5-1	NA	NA	CASTLGGATNTEAFF	TGCGCCAGCACCCTGGGGGGGGCGACGAACACTGAAGCTTTCTTT
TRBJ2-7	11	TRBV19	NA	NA	CASLGRGKQYF	TGTGCCAGCCTTGGGAGGGGGAAGCAGTACTTC
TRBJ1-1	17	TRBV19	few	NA	CASSESWLLRRGTEAFF	TGTGCCAGTAGTGAGTCATGGCTCTTACGAAGGGGGACTGAAGCTTTCTTT
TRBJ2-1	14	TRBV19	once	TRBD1	CASSRRDRGNEQFF	TGTGCCAGTAGTAGACGGGACAGGGGGAATGAGCAGTTCTTC
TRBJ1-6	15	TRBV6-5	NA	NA	CASRDWNGYNSPLHF	TGTGCCAGCAGAGACTGGAATGGCTATAATTCACCCCTCCACTTT
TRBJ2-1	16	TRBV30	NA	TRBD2	CAWGGSGALLGGEQFF	TGTGCCTGGGGGGGGAGCGGGGCCCTCCTAGGCGGTGAGCAGTTCTTC
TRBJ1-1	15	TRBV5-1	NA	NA	CASSLVGGPAPEAFF	TGCGCCAGCAGCTTGGTGGGAGGGCCTGCCCCTGAAGCTTTCTTT
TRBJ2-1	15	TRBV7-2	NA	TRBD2	CASSGVLAGGRQQFF	TGTGCCAGTTCGGGTGTACTAGCGGGAGGGAGGCAGCAGTTCTTC
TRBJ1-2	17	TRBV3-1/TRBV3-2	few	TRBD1	CASSQVPGGLANYGYTF	TGTGCCAGCAGCCAAGTCCCAGGGGGCTTAGCTAACTATGGCTACACCTTC
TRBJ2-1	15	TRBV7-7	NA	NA	CASSLGASSYNEQFF	TGTGCTAGCAGCTTAGGAGCGTCCTCCTACAATGAGCAGTTCTTC
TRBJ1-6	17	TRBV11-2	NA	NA	CASSSPPPGRDNSPLHF	TGTGCCAGCAGCTCCCCGCCGCCCGGTCGTGATAATTCACCCCTCCACTTT
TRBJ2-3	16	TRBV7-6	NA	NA	CASSLRLQAGTDTQYF	TGTGCCAGCAGCTTAAGGCTCCAGGCTGGCACAGATACGCAGTATTTT
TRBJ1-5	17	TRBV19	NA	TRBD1	CASSISDRGGGNQPQHF	TGTGCCAGTAGTATAAGTGACAGGGGCGGGGGCAATCAGCCCCAGCATTTT
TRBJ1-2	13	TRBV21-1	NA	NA	CASWDRGIRGYTF	TGTGCCAGCTGGGACAGGGGGATACGGGGCTACACCTTC
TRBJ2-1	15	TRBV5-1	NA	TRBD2	CASSISGVSYNEQFF	TGCGCCAGCAGCATTAGCGGGGTCTCCTACAATGAGCAGTTCTTC
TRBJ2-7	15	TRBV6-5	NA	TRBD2	CASSYPGLARYEQYF	TGTGCCAGCAGTTACCCGGGACTAGCGAGGTACGAGCAGTACTTC
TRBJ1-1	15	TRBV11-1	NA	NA	CASSSGGRNGPQAFF	TGTGCCAGCAGCTCGGGGGGGAGGAATGGACCTCAAGCTTTCTTT
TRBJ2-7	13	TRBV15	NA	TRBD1	CATSRDRGDEQYF	TGTGCCACCAGCCGGGACAGGGGGGACGAGCAGTACTTC
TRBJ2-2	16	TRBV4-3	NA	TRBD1	CASSLHRGVGTGELFF	TGCGCCAGCAGCCTCCACAGGGGAGTGGGGACCGGGGAGCTGTTTTTT
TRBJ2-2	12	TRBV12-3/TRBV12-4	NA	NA	CASSLRSGELFF	TGTGCCAGCAGTTTGAGGAGCGGGGAGCTGTTTTTT